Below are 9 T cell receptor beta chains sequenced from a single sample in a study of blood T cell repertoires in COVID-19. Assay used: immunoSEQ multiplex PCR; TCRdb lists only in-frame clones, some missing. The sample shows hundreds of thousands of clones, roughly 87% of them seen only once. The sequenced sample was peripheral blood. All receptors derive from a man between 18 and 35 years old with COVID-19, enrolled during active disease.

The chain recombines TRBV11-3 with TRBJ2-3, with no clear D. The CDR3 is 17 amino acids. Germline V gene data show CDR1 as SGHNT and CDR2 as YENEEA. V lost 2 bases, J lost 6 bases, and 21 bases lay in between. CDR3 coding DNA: TGTGCCAGCAGCTTACTTAGAGACTCCCGACTCCGGGATACGCAGTATTTT. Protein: CASSLLRDSRLRDTQYF.

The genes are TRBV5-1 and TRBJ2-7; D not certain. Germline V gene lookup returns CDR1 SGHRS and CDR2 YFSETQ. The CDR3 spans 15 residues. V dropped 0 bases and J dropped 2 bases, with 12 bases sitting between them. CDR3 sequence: CASSLGTRVAYEQYF. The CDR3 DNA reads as TGCGCCAGCAGCTTGGGTACGCGAGTAGCCTACGAGCAGTACTTC. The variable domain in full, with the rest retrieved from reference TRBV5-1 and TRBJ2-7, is KAGVTQTPRYLIKTRGQQVTLSCSPISGHRSVSWYQQTPGQGLQFLFEYFSETQRNKGNFPGRFSGRQFSNSRSEMNVSTLELGDSALYLCASSLGTRVAYEQYFGPGTRLTVT.

The CDR3 nucleotides are TGTGCCTGGACTAGCGGGAGTAACGAGCAGTACTTC. It is translated as CAWTSGSNEQYF. This sequence joins TRBV30 and TRBJ2-7; TRBD2 agrees at 10 bases. In germline, CDR1 is GTSNPN, CDR2 SVGIG (reference sequence). V was clipped by 4 bases and J by 5 bases; unmatched bases: 2. The CDR3 consists of 12 residues.

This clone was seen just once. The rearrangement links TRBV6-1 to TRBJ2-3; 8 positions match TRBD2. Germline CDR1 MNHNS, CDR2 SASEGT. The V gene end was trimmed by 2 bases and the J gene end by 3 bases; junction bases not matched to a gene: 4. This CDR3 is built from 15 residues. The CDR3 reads CASSERGGVTDTQYF. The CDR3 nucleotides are TGTGCCAGCAGTGAACGGGGGGGCGTTACAGATACGCAGTATTTT.

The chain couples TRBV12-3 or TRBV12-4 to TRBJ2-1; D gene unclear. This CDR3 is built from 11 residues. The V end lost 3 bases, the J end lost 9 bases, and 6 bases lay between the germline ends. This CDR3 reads CASSFQIEQFF. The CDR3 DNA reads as TGTGCCAGCAGTTTTCAGATTGAGCAGTTCTTC.

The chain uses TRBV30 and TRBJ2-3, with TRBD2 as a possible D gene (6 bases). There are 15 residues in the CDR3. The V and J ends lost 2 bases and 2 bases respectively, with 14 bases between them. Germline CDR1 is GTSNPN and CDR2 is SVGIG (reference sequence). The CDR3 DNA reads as TGTGCCTGGAGTATCAGTGGGAGGACCACAGATACGCAGTATTTT. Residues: CAWSISGRTTDTQYF.

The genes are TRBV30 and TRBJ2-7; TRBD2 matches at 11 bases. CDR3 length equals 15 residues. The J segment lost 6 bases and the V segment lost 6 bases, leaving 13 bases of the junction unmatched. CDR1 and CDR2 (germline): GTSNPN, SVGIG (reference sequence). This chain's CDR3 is CACQTTSGRRGEQYF. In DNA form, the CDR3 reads TGTGCCTGCCAAACCACTAGCGGGAGACGAGGCGAGCAGTACTTC.

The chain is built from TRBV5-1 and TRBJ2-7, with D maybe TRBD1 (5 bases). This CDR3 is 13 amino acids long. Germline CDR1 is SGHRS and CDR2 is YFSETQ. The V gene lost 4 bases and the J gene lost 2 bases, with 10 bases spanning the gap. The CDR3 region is CASSQGTAYEQYF. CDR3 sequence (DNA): TGCGCCAGCAGCCAGGGCACGGCCTACGAGCAGTACTTC.

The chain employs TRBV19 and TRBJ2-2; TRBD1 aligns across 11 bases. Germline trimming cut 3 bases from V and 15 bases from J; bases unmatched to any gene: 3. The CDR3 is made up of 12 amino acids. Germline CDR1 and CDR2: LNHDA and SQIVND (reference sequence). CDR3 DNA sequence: TGTGCCAGTAGTATGTCGGGACAGGGGGTGTTTTTT. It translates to CASSMSGQGVFF.